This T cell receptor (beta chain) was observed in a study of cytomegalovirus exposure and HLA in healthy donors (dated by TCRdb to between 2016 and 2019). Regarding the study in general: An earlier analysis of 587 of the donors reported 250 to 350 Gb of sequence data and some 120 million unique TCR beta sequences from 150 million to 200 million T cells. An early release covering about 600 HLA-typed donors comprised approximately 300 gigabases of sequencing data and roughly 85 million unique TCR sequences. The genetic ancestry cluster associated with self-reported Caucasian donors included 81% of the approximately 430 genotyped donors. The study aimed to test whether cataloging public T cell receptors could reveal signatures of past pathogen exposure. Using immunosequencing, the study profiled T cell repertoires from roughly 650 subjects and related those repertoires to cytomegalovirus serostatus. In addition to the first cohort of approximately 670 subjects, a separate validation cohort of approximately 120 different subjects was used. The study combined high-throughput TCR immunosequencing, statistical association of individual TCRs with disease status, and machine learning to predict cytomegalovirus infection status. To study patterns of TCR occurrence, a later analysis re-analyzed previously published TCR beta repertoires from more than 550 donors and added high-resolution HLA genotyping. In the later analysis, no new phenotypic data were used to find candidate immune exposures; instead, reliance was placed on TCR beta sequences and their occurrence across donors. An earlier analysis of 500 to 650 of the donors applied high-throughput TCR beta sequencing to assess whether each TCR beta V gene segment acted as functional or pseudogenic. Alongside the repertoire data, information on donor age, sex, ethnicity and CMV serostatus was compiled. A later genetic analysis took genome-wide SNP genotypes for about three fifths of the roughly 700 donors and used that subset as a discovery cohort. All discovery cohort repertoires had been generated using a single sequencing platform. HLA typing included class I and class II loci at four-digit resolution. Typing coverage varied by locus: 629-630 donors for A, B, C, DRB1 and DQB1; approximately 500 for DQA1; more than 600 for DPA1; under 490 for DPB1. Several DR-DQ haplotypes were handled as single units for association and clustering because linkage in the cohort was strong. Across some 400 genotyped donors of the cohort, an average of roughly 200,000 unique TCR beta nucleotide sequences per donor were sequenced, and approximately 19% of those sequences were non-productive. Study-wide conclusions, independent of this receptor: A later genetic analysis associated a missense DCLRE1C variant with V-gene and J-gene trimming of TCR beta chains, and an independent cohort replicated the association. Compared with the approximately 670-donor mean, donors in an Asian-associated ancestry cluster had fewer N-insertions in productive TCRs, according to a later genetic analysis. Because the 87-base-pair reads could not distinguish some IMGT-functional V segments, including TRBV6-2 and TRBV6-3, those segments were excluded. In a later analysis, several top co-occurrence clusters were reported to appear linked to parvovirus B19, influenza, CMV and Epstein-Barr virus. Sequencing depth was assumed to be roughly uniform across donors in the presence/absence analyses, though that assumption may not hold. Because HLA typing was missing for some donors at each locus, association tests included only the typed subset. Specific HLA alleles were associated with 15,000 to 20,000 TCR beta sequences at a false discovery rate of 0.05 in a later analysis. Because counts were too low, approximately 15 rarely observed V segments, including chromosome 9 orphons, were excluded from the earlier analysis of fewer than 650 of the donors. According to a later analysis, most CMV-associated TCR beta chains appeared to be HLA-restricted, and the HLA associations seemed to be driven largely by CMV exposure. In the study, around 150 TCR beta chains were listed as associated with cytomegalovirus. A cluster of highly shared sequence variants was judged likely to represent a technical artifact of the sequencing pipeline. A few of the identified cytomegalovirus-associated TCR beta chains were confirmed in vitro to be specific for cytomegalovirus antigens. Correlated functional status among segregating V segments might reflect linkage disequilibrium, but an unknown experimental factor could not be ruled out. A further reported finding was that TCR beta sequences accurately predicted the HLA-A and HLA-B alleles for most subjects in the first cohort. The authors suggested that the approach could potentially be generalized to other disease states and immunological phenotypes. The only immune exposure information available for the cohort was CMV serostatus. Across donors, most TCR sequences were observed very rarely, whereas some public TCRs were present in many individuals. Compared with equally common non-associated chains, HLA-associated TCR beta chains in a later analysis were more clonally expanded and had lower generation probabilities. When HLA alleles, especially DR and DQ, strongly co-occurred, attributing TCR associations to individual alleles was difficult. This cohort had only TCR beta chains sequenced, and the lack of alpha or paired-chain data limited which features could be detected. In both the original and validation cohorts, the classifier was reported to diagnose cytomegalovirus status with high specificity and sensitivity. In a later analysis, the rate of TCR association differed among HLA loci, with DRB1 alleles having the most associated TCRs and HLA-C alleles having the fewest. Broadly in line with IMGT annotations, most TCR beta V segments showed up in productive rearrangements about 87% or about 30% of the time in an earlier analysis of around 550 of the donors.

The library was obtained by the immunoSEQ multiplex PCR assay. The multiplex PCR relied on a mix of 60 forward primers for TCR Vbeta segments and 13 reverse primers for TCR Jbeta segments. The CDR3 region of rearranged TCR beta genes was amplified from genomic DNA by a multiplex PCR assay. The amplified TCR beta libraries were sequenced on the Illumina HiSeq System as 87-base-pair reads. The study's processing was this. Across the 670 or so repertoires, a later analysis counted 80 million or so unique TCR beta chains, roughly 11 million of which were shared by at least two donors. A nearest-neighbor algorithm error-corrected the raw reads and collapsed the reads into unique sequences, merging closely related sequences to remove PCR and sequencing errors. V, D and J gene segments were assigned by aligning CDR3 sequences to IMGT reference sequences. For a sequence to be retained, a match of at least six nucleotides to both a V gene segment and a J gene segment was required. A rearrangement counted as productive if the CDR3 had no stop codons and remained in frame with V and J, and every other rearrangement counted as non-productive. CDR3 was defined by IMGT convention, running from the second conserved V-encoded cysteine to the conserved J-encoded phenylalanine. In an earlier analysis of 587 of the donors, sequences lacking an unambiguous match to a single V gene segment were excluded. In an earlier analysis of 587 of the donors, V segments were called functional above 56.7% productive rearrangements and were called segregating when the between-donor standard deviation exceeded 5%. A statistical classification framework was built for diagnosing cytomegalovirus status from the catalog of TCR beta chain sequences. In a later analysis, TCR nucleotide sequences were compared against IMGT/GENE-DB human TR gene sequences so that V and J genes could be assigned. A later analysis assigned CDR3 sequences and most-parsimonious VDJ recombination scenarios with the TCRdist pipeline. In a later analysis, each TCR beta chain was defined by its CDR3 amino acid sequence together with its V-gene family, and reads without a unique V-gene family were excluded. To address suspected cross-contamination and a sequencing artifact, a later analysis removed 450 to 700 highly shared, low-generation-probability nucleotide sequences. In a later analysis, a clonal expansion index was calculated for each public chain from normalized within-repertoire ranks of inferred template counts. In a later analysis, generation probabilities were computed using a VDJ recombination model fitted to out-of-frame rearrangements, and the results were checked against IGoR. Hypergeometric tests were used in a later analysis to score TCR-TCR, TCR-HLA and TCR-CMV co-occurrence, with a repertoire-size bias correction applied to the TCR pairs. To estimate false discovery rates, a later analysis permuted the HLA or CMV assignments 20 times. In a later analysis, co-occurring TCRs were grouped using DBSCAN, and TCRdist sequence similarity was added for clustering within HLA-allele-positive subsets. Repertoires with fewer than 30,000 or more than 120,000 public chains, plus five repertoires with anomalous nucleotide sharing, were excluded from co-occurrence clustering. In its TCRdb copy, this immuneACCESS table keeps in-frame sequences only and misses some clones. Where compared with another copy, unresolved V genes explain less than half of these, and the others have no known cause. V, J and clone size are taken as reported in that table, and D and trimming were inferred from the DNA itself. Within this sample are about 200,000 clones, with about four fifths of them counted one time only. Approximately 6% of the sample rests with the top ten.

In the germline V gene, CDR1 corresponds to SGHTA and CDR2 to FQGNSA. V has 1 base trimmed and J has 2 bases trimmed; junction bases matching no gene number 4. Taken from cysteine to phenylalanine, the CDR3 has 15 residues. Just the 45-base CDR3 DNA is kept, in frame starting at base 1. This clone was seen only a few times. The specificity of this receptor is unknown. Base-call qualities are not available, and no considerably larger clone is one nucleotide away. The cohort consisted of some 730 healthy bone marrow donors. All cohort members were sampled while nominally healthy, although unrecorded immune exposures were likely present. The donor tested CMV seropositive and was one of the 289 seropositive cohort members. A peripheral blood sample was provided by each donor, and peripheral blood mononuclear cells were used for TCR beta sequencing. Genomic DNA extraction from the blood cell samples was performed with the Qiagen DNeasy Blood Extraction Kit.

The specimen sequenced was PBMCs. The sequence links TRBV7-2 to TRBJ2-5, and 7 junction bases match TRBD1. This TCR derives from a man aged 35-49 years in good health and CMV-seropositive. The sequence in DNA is TGTGCCAGCAGCTTAGGTAGCAGGGGGCAAGAGACCCAGTACTTC. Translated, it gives CASSLGSRGQETQYF.